The 19 T cell receptor beta chains presented below share a single source sample, sequenced in a study of TIL therapy for anti-PD-1-resistant metastatic lung cancer. Time point of the sample: pre-treatment sample, taken before nivolumab and TIL therapy. This was the immunoSEQ v3 assay. Libraries were prepared by immunoSEQ multiplex PCR; TCRdb keeps only in-frame clonotypes and omits some of them. The sample contains 45,000 to 75,000 clones, more than 75% of which appear only once. The sequencing used blood, collected at baseline. The receptors originated from a person between 25 and 80 years old with non-small cell lung cancer.

J is TRBJ2-3 and V is TRBV28; 7 bases agree with TRBD2. The CDR3 has 18 residues. V shed 7 bases and J 0 bases; nucleotides not matched to a gene: 16. CDR1 is MDHEN and CDR2 is SYDVKM in the germline V gene. The CDR3 region has the DNA TGTGCCAGCACGGCGCGGGAGCGTTTATTCTATAGCACAGATACGCAGTATTTT. It translates to CASTARERLFYSTDTQYF.

This chain links TRBV27 with TRBJ1-1; TRBD1 agrees at 9 bases. This CDR3 is built from 15 residues. After removal of 1 base from V and 1 base from J, the junction contained 1 base not matched to a gene. From germline, CDR1 is MNHEY and CDR2 SMNVEV (reference sequence). CDR3 coding DNA: TGTGCCAGCAGTTTATACAGGGGGCAGAACACTGAAGCTTTCTTT. Protein product: CASSLYRGQNTEAFF.

The chain has TRBV5-1 and TRBJ1-1, with a weak D call TRBD1 (6 bases). The V end was cut by 0 bases, the J end by 4 bases, with 19 bases between. Germline loops: CDR1 SGHRS, CDR2 YFSETQ. The CDR3 is 17 residues long. The CDR3 protein is CASSLGQEFSLGTEAFF. In DNA form, the CDR3 reads TGCGCCAGCAGCTTGGGACAGGAGTTCTCTCTGGGCACTGAAGCTTTCTTT.

V and J are TRBV27 and TRBJ2-4; D perhaps matches TRBD1 (5 bases). V was clipped by 4 bases and J by 7 bases, with 26 bases between them. The CDR3 loop spans 18 amino acids. The germline CDR1 and CDR2 sequences are MNHEY and SMNVEV (reference sequence). The CDR3 is CASSYQVPSPTEVNIQYF. DNA for the CDR3: TGTGCCAGCAGTTACCAGGTACCATCCCCGACAGAGGTGAACATTCAGTACTTC.

Concerning this clone: At one of its ends the junction is not consistent with the germline gene, which may arise from a read error. V usage is TRBV5-6 and J usage is TRBJ2-2; 7 bases agree with TRBD1. The germline V gene encodes CDR1 SGHDT and CDR2 YYEEEE. This CDR3 is 17 amino acids long. The CDR3 loop is CANSRRGQKIITGELFF. CDR3 sequence (DNA): TGTGCCAACAGCCGTCGGGGACAGAAGATTATTACCGGGGAGCTGTTTTTT.

This chain joins TRBV3-1 (or the pseudogene TRBV3-2) and TRBJ2-3, with 10 bases lining up with TRBD2. CDR1 and CDR2 (germline): LGHDT, YNNKEL (reference sequence). V trimming: 0 bases; J trimming: 6 bases; junction bases outside the gene matches: 9. The CDR3 runs 17 residues. The CDR3 bases are TGTGCCAGCAGCCAAGAAGCCAGCGGGGGGGCCTGGGATACGCAGTATTTT. It yields the protein CASSQEASGGAWDTQYF.

The chain has TRBV7-7 and TRBJ2-2; TRBD2 agrees at 12 bases. The CDR3 totals 17 residues. The ends lost 5 bases at V and 4 bases at J; junction bases unmatched: 8. The germline gives CDR1 SSHAT, CDR2 FNYEAQ (reference sequence). The CDR3 coding sequence is TGTGCCAGCAGCGCCGAACTAGCGGGGGGCCCCACCGGGGAGCTGTTTTTT. As protein: CASSAELAGGPTGELFF.

The chain joins TRBV12-3 or TRBV12-4 to TRBJ1-2; D remains unclear. The CDR3 spans 13 residues. V was pared by 2 bases and J by 2 bases, with 6 bases between. The CDR3 sequence: CASSLKTNYGYTF. The CDR3 nucleotides are TGTGCCAGCAGTTTAAAAACAAACTATGGCTACACCTTC.

This sequence joins TRBV19 and TRBJ2-7, with a tentative D call TRBD1 (5 bases). This CDR3 contains 9 residues. CDR1 and CDR2 from the germline V gene are LNHDA and SQIVND (reference sequence). The CDR3 DNA follows: TGTAACAGGTTCCACGAGCAGTACTTC. This gives the protein CNRFHEQYF.

This chain links TRBV3-1 (or the pseudogene TRBV3-2) with TRBJ2-3; D is ambiguous. Germline lookup yields CDR1 LGHDT and CDR2 YNNKEL (reference sequence). V lost 0 bases and J 5 bases, leaving 12 bases between the germline ends. This CDR3 contains 15 residues. DNA of the CDR3: TGTGCCAGCAGCCAAGACACCGGCCTCCGAGATACGCAGTATTTT. This codes for CASSQDTGLRDTQYF.

The rearrangement links TRBV18 to TRBJ1-2; D may be TRBD1 (6 bases). The germline gives CDR1 KGHSH, CDR2 LQKENI. Trimming removed 4 bases from V and 7 bases from J, with 16 bases in between. CDR3 length: 14 residues. DNA of the CDR3: TGTGCCAGCTCACTAGACAGGCTTTCGGTTGGCTACACCTTC. Translated: CASSLDRLSVGYTF.

The chain joins TRBV11-2 to TRBJ1-2, with no clear D. The CDR3 totals 14 residues. V was trimmed by 4 bases and J by 0 bases, leaving 9 bases between them. The germline CDR1 and CDR2 sequences are SGHAT and FQNNGV. In DNA form, the CDR3 reads TGTGCCAGCAGCTCTGTCAGGACTAACTATGGCTACACCTTC. As protein: CASSSVRTNYGYTF.

V is TRBV7-9 and J is TRBJ2-1; TRBD1 aligns across 7 bases. The CDR3 is made up of 18 amino acids. V was pared by 1 base and J by 7 bases, with 16 bases of the junction left unmatched. Germline V gene sequence: CDR1 SEHNR, CDR2 FQNEAQ (reference sequence). For the CDR3, the DNA is TGTGCCAGCAGCTTAGTACGCAAAACCGACAGGGATTGGAATGAGCAGTTCTTC. It encodes CASSLVRKTDRDWNEQFF.

The table lists this clone with a few counts. The chain carries TRBV5-1 and TRBJ1-3; maybe TRBD1 (6 bases). V shed 0 bases and J shed 4 bases, with 11 bases lying between them. The CDR3 has 15 amino acids. Germline-derived CDR1 and CDR2 are SGHRS and YFSETQ. The CDR3 is CASSLDRADGNTIYF. CDR3 sequence (DNA): TGCGCCAGCAGCTTGGACAGGGCAGACGGAAACACCATATATTTT.

The rearrangement links TRBV19 to TRBJ2-2, with a tentative D call TRBD1 (6 bases). Trimming took 7 bases from V and 7 from J, leaving 13 bases between them. The CDR3 totals 13 residues. Per the germline V gene, CDR1 is LNHDA and CDR2 is SQIVND (reference sequence). The DNA of the CDR3 is TGTGCCAGTAAACTACAGGGATTCGGGGAGCTGTTTTTT. Encoded protein: CASKLQGFGELFF.

The chain joins TRBV18 to TRBJ1-5; 7 nucleotides agree with TRBD1. Germline trimming cut 2 bases from V and 3 bases from J; bases unmatched to any gene: 7. Germline lookup yields CDR1 KGHSH and CDR2 LQKENI. The CDR3 is made up of 16 amino acids. The DNA for the CDR3 is TGTGCCAGCTCACCAGCAGGGGGTGCGAACAATCAGCCCCAGCATTTT. This encodes CASSPAGGANNQPQHF.

The rearrangement links TRBV19 to TRBJ1-5; D unclear. CDR3 length: 13 amino acids. The germline V and J ends were trimmed by 1 base and 7 bases, with 8 bases remaining between them. Looked up from germline, CDR1 is LNHDA and CDR2 is SQIVND (reference sequence). CDR3 DNA: TGTGCCAGTAGTATAGGGGGAAACCAGCCCCAGCATTTT. Translating it yields CASSIGGNQPQHF.

This clone was seen more than once but under ten times. CDR3 coding DNA: TGTGCCAGCAGTGAAGCGCGTAGGGGCGATCAGCCCCAGCATTTT. It specifies CASSEARRGDQPQHF. This chain uses TRBV6-1 with TRBJ1-5, with D maybe TRBD1 (5 bases). The CDR3 is made up of 15 amino acids. CDR1 and CDR2 from the germline V gene are MNHNS and SASEGT. Deletions cut 0 bases from V and 5 bases from J, with 11 bases between.

CDR3 in DNA: TGTGCCAGCAGCGTAGCTGTACTAGCGGGAGACAATGAGCAGTTCTTC. This gives the protein CASSVAVLAGDNEQFF. The V call is TRBV9, the J call TRBJ2-1, with TRBD2 identical over 11 bases. Germline V lookup: CDR1 SGDLS, CDR2 YYNGEE. The length of the CDR3 is 16 residues. Trimming removed 0 bases from V and 5 bases from J; junction bases left unmatched: 4.